The present T cell receptor (beta chain) was sequenced within a study of blood T cell repertoires in COVID-19. Study in general: The study drew acute and convalescent COVID-19 samples from the United States, Italy and Spain.

Source study methods: Cell counts per sample came from amplifying reference gene primers. Profiled with immunoSEQ multiplex PCR; TCRdb holds only in-frame clones, not every one. The V and J calls and the clone size are those of that table, but D and trimming were determined from the DNA. The data contain about 100,000 clones, around nine tenths of them singletons. This clone was counted a single time. J gave up 6 bases and V 5 bases, and 16 bases lay outside the gene matches. Germline V CDR1 and CDR2: SGHVS, FNYEAQ. This CDR3 region has 17 residues. The chain links TRBV7-6 to TRBJ2-3; TRBD2 matches at 8 bases. The source of this sequence is a woman older than 75 with acute or convalescent COVID-19. The material sequenced was peripheral blood. The CDR3 coding sequence is TGTGCCAGCAGCCTGTCGACTAGCGCCGATTCAGCGGATACGCAGTATTTT. The encoded protein is CASSLSTSADSADTQYF.